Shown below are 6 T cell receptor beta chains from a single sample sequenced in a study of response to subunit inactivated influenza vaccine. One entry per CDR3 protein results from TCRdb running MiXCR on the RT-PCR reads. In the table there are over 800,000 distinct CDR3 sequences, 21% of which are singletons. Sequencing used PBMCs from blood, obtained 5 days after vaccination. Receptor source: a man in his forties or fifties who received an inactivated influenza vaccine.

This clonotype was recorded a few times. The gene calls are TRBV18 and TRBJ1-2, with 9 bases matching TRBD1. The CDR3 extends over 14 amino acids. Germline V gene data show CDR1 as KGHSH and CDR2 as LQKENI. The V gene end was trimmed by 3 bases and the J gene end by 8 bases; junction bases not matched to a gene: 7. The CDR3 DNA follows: TGTGCCAGCTCACCCGGACAGGGGCCGGTAGGCTACACCTTC. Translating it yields CASSPGQGPVGYTF.

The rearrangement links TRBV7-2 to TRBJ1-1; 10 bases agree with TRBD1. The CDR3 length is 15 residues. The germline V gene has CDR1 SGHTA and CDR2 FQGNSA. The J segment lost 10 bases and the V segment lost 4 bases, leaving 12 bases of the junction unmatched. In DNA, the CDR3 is TGTGCCAGCAGCTCCTTGGGAGACAGGGGGCGTGCAGCTTTCTTT. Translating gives CASSSLGDRGRAAFF.

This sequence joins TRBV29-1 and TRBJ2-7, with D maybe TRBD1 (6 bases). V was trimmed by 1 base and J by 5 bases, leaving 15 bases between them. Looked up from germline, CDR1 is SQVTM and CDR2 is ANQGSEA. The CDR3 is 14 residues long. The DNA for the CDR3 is TGCAGCGTTGAAGCTGTCGACAGGCCTAACGAGCAGTACTTC. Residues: CSVEAVDRPNEQYF.

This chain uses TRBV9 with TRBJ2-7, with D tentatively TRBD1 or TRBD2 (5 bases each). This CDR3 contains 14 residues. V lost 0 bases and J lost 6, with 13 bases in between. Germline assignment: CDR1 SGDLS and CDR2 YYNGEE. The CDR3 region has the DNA TGTGCCAGCAGCGTAGAAAGCGGTAGGGGCGAGCAGTACTTC. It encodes CASSVESGRGEQYF.

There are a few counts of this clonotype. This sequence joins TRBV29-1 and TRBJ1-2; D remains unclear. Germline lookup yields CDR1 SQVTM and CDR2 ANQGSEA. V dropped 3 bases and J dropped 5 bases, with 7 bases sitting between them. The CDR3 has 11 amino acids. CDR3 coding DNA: TGCAGCGTTGACACAGTTTATGGCTACACCTTC. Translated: CSVDTVYGYTF.

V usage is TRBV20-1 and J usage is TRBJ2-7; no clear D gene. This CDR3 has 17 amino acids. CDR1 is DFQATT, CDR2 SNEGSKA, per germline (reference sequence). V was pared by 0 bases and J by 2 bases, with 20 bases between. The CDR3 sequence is CSARDLRPVSGTYEQYF. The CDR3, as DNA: TGCAGTGCTAGAGATCTCAGGCCCGTCTCCGGCACCTACGAGCAGTACTTC.